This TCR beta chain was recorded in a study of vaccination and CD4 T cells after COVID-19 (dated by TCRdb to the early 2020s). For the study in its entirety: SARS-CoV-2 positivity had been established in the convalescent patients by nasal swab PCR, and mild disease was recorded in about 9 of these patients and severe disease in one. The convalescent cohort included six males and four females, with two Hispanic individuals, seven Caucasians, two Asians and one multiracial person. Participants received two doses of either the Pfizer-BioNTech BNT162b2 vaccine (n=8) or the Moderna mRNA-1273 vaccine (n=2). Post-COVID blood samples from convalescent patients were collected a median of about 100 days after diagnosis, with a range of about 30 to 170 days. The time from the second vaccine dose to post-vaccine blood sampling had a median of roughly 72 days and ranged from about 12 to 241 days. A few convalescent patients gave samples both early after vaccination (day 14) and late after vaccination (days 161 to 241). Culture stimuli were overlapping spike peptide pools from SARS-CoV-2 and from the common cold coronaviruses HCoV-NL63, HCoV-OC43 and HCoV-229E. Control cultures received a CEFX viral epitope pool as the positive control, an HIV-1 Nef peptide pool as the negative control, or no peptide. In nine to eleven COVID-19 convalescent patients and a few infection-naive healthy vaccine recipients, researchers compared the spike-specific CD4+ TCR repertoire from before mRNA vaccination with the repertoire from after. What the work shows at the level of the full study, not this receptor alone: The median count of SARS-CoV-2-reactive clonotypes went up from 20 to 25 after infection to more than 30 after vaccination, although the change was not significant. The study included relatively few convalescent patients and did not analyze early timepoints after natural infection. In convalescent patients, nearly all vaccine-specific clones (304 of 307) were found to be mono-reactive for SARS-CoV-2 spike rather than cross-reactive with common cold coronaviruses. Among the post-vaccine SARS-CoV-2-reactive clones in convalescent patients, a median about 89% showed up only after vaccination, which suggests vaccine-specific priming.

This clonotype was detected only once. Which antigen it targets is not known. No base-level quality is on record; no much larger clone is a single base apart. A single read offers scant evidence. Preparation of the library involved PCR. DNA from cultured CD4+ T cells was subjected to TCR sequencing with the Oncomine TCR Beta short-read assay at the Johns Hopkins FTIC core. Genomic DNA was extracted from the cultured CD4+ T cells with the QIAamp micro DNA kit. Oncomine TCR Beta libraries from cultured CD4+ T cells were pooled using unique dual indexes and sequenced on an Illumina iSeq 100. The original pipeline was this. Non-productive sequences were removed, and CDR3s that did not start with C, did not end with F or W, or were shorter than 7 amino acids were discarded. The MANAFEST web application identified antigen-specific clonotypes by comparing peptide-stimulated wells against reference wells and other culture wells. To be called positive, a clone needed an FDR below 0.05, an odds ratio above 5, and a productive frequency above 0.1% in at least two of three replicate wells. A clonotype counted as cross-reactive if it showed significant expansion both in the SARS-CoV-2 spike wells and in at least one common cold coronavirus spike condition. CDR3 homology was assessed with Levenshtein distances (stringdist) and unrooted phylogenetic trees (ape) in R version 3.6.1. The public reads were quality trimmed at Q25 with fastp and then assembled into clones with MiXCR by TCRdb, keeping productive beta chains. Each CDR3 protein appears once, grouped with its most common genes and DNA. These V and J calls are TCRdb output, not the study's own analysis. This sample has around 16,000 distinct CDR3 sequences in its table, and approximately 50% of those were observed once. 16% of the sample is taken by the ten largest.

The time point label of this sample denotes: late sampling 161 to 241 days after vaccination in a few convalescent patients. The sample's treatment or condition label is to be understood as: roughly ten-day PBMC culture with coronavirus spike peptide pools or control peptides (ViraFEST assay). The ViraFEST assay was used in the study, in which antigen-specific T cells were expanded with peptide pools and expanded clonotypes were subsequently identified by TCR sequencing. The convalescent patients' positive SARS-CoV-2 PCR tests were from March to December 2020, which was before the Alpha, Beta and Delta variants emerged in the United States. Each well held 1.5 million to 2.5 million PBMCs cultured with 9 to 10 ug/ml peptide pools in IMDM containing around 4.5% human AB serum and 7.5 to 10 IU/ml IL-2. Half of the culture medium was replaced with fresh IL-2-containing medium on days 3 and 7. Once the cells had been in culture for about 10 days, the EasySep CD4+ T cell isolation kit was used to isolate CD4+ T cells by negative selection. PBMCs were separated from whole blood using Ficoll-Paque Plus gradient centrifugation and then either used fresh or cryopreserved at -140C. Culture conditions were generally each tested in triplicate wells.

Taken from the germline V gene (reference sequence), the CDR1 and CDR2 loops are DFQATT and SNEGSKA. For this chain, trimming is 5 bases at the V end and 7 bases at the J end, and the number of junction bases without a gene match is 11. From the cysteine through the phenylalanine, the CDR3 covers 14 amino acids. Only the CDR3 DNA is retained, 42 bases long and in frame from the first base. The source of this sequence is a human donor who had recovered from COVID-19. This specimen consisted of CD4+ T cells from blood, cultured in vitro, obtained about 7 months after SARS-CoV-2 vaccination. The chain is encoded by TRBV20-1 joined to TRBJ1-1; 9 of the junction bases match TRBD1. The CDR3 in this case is CSAPNRGQSSEAFF. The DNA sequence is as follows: TGCAGTGCTCCAAACAGGGGGCAGTCAAGTGAAGCTTTCTTT.